Each of the 13 T cell receptor beta chains below was sequenced from the same sample in a study of blood T cell repertoires in COVID-19. Here immunoSEQ multiplex PCR was the method, and the copy in TCRdb shows in-frame clones only, minus some. This table holds more than 200,000 clones, 80% to 90% found once. Source material: peripheral blood. The receptors derive from a woman at least 80 years old with acute or convalescent COVID-19.

The rearrangement links TRBV10-2 to TRBJ1-5, with D possibly matching TRBD1 (5 bases). CDR1 and CDR2 (germline): WSHSY, SAAADI. The CDR3 runs to 15 residues. The V gene lost 0 bases and the J gene lost 3 bases, with 9 bases spanning the gap. The DNA of the CDR3 is TGCGCCAGCAGTGAGTCAGGGGACTTCAATCAGCCCCAGCATTTT. This encodes CASSESGDFNQPQHF.

The chain uses TRBV3-1 (or the pseudogene TRBV3-2) and TRBJ2-6; TRBD1 might be the D (6 bases). Trimming took off 0 bases at V and 2 bases at J, with 20 bases between the two ends. CDR3 size: 20 residues. The V gene's germline CDR1 is LGHDT and CDR2 YNNKEL (reference sequence). The DNA of the CDR3 is TGTGCCAGCAGCCAAGATACTTCCAGGGGCGCCTTGGCTGGGGCCAACGTCCTGACTTTC. Its translation: CASSQDTSRGALAGANVLTF.

The V gene is TRBV5-6, the J gene TRBJ1-2, with D maybe TRBD1 (6 bases). This CDR3 region has 15 residues. V gave up 4 bases and J gave up 4 bases, with 17 bases separating them. The germline CDR1 and CDR2 sequences are SGHDT and YYEEEE. CDR3 loop: CASSPAGAALYGYTF. DNA of the CDR3: TGTGCCAGCAGCCCGGCGGGGGCGGCCCTCTATGGCTACACCTTC.

This clone appeared many times. The chain joins TRBV6-6 to TRBJ2-1, with a weak D call TRBD1 (5 bases). The V end was cut by 6 bases, the J end by 4 bases, with 34 bases between. Germline V gene sequence: CDR1 MNHNY, CDR2 SVGAGI (reference sequence). The CDR3 covers 21 residues. The CDR3 loop reads CASSLRRPTLIRGSSYNEQFF. In DNA, the CDR3 is TGTGCCAGCAGCCTACGGCGTCCGACCTTAATTAGGGGTTCATCATACAATGAGCAGTTCTTC.

The V gene is TRBV9, the J gene TRBJ2-7; 13 nucleotides align to TRBD2. The trim removed 4 bases at V and 7 bases at J, leaving 8 bases unmatched. Germline values: CDR1 SGDLS, CDR2 YYNGEE. The CDR3 has 15 residues. This chain's CDR3 is CASSPRTSGSWEQYF. The CDR3 DNA reads TGTGCCAGCAGCCCTCGGACTAGCGGGAGCTGGGAGCAGTACTTC. The complete variable domain, with remaining parts taken from reference TRBV9 and TRBJ2-7, reads DSGVTQTPKHLITATGQRVTLRCSPRSGDLSVYWYQQSLDQGLQFLIQYYNGEERAKGNILERFSAQQFPDLHSELNLSSLELGDSALYFCASSPRTSGSWEQYFGPGTRLTVT.

On this clone: The same CDR3 arises from other DNA sequences in this sample as well. The V call is TRBV3-1 (or the pseudogene TRBV3-2), the J call TRBJ2-3; 8 nucleotides match TRBD2. The CDR3 totals 13 residues. V dropped 5 bases and J dropped 5; count of bases not matched to a gene: 3. The germline V gene encodes CDR1 LGHDT and CDR2 YNNKEL (reference sequence). The CDR3 sequence is CASSSGGGDTQYF. The DNA of the CDR3 is TGTGCCAGCAGCTCCGGGGGGGGAGATACGCAGTATTTT.

V gene TRBV5-1 combines with J gene TRBJ1-4; 9 nucleotides agree with TRBD1. The germline CDR1 and CDR2 sequences are SGHRS and YFSETQ. This CDR3 spans 16 amino acids. V lost 4 bases, J lost 8 bases, and 12 bases stayed unmatched. The CDR3 region is CASSIVPQGAEEKLFF. Written as DNA, the CDR3 is TGCGCCAGCAGCATAGTTCCACAGGGGGCTGAGGAAAAACTGTTTTTT. Together with reference TRBV5-1 and TRBJ1-4, the CDR3 gives the full variable domain: KAGVTQTPRYLIKTRGQQVTLSCSPISGHRSVSWYQQTPGQGLQFLFEYFSETQRNKGNFPGRFSGRQFSNSRSEMNVSTLELGDSALYLCASSIVPQGAEEKLFFGSGTQLSVL.

Regarding this clone: The germline gene is not matched at one end of the junction; a read error may be the cause. The chain recombines TRBV13 with TRBJ2-6; D not certain. In germline, CDR1 is PRHDT, CDR2 FYEKMQ (reference sequence). CDR3 length equals 15 residues. The CDR3 protein is CASSLERFGANVLTF. The CDR3 DNA reads TGTGCCAGCAGTTTAGAGCGCTTTGGGGCCAACGTCCTGACTTTC.

This clone was counted a few times. The chain joins TRBV6-6 to TRBJ2-7; TRBD2 is a possible D gene (5 bases). Looked up from germline, CDR1 is MNHNY and CDR2 is SVGAGI (reference sequence). This CDR3 is 12 amino acids long. The V end was cut by 5 bases, the J end by 5 bases, with 10 bases between. The CDR3 region has the DNA TGTGCCAGCAGTCTCCGGGAAAACGAGCAGTACTTC. Protein: CASSLRENEQYF.

The chain joins TRBV5-1 to TRBJ1-6; tentative D call: TRBD1 (6 bases). Germline-derived CDR1 and CDR2 are SGHRS and YFSETQ. The CDR3 has 15 amino acids. CDR3 region: CVPLTGSPYNSPLHF. Here the CDR3 DNA reads TGCGTTCCCCTTACAGGGTCCCCCTATAATTCACCCCTCCACTTT.

The V gene is TRBV20-1, the J gene TRBJ1-2; 10 bases agree with TRBD1. The V gene's germline CDR1 is DFQATT and CDR2 SNEGSKA (reference sequence). The CDR3 spans 14 residues. The junction had 9 bases not matched to a gene; V was cut back by 3 bases and J by 8 bases. CDR3 DNA sequence: TGCAGTGCTAGTGGACAGGGGGGTTTGGAAGGCTACACCTTC. Translated: CSASGQGGLEGYTF.

This chain joins TRBV19 and TRBJ1-4, with TRBD1 as a possible D gene (5 bases). The CDR3 contains 11 residues. The V gene lost 6 bases and the J gene lost 13 bases, with 12 bases spanning the gap. Germline CDR1 reads LNHDA; CDR2 reads SQIVND (reference sequence). CDR3 amino acids: CASSQGLRLFF. The CDR3 nucleotides read TGTGCCAGTAGCCAGGGATTGCGACTGTTTTTT.

The sample holds a few counts of this clone. The chain links TRBV11-3 to TRBJ1-2; D remains ambiguous. This CDR3 is built from 13 residues. Trimming cost V 0 bases and J 4 bases, with 6 bases left between them. CDR1 is SGHNT, CDR2 YENEEA, per germline. CDR3 loop: CASSLDSGYGYTF. DNA of the CDR3: TGTGCCAGCAGCTTAGACTCCGGCTATGGCTACACCTTC.